The 2 T cell receptor beta chains below come from one sample, sequenced in a study of blood T cell repertoires in COVID-19. Repertoires were generated with immunoSEQ multiplex PCR, while TCRdb's copy carries only in-frame clones and drops some. The sample lists hundreds of thousands of clones, 75% to 90% occurring once. Sequencing was carried out using PBMCs or T cells enriched from blood (not recorded which). The receptors stem from a young man who had recovered from COVID-19.

This clone was seen once. V gene TRBV7-3 combines with J gene TRBJ2-3; D is perhaps TRBD1 (5 bases). Germline V gene sequence: CDR1 SGHTA, CDR2 FQGTGA. Trimming removed 4 bases at V and 0 bases at J, with 11 bases between. This CDR3 is built from 15 residues. For the CDR3, the DNA is TGTGCCAGCAGCTCCCGTCCAGGGAGCACAGATACGCAGTATTTT. Amino acid sequence: CASSSRPGSTDTQYF.

V is TRBV10-2 and J is TRBJ1-3; a possible D gene is TRBD1 (6 bases). Deletions cut 10 bases from V and 4 bases from J, with 17 bases between. The CDR3 sequence is 14 residues long. The germline V gene encodes CDR1 WSHSY and CDR2 SAAADI. The CDR3 region is CATRPGVAGNTIYF. The CDR3 nucleotides are TGCGCCACTAGACCAGGGGTCGCAGGAAACACCATATATTTT.